This entry lists 18 T cell receptor beta chains sequenced from one sample in a study of cytomegalovirus exposure and HLA in healthy donors. Primers included in the PCR were 60 Vbeta and 13 Jbeta primers. The protocol was immunoSEQ multiplex PCR, while the TCRdb copy is restricted to in-frame clones and leaves out a portion. The data hold 95,000 to 100,000 clones, with roughly 79% observed a single time. Material for sequencing was PBMCs. The receptors derive from a man aged 40-49 years in good health and CMV-seronegative.

The chain carries TRBV18 and TRBJ2-3; 7 positions match TRBD1. The V and J ends lost 2 bases and 0 bases, in that order; junction bases with no gene match: 11. The CDR3 loop spans 18 amino acids. Germline CDR1 is KGHSH and CDR2 is LQKENI. CDR3 residues: CASSPRGQIEKSTDTQYF. The CDR3 DNA reads as TGTGCCAGCTCACCAAGGGGGCAGATCGAAAAAAGCACAGATACGCAGTATTTT.

The CDR3 region has the DNA TGTGCCAGCAGCTCAAGGACAGAGAGCTACGAGCAGTACTTC. This encodes CASSSRTESYEQYF. The chain employs TRBV11-2 and TRBJ2-7, with TRBD1 as a possible D gene (6 bases). V lost 4 bases and J 3 bases, leaving 13 bases between the germline ends. Per the germline V gene, CDR1 is SGHAT and CDR2 is FQNNGV. The CDR3 loop spans 14 amino acids.

J is TRBJ2-5 and V is TRBV7-2; a weak D match, TRBD1 (6 bases). From germline, CDR1 is SGHTA and CDR2 FQGNSA. The length of the CDR3 is 18 residues. Trimming took 5 bases from V and 7 from J, leaving 29 bases between them. The CDR3 DNA follows: TGTGCCAGCAGCCATTTTCCCCCCCGGGACACTGCTTTGGGGACCCAGTACTTC. Its protein is CASSHFPPRDTALGTQYF. Looking up the rest from reference TRBV7-2 and TRBJ2-5 gives the full variable domain: GAGVSQSPSNKVTEKGKDVELRCDPISGHTALYWYRQSLGQGLEFLIYFQGNSAPDKSGLPSDRFSAERTGGSVSTLTIQRTQQEDSAVYLCASSHFPPRDTALGTQYFGPGTRLLVL.

The chain carries TRBV4-1 and TRBJ2-7; D may be TRBD2 (6 bases). Trimming took 0 bases from V and 5 from J, leaving 14 bases between them. The CDR3 covers 15 residues. The germline V gene encodes CDR1 MGHRA and CDR2 YSYEKL. The CDR3 DNA follows: TGCGCCAGCAGCCAAGAGTTCTTGCGGGGTGACGAGCAGTACTTC. Amino acids: CASSQEFLRGDEQYF.

The rearrangement joins TRBV19 to TRBJ2-5, with no clear D. CDR1 LNHDA and CDR2 SQIVND come from the germline V gene (reference sequence). V shed 6 bases and J shed 2 bases, with 7 bases lying between them. The CDR3 has 12 residues. The CDR3 DNA is TGTGCCAGTAGCCGGGTTCAAGAGACCCAGTACTTC. Translated: CASSRVQETQYF.

This clone was observed a handful of times. The chain joins TRBV11-3 to TRBJ2-5; D call uncertain. CDR3 length equals 11 residues. Germline-derived CDR1 and CDR2 are SGHNT and YENEEA. V shed 3 bases and J shed 3 bases, with 2 bases lying between them. CDR3 nucleotide sequence: TGTGCCAGCAGCTTCGAAGAGACCCAGTACTTC. Its protein is CASSFEETQYF. Complete variable domain (other parts from reference TRBV11-3 and TRBJ2-5): EAGVVQSPRYKIIEKKQPVAFWCNPISGHNTLYWYLQNLGQGPELLIRYENEEAVDDSQLPKDRFSAERLKGVDSTLKIQPAELGDSAVYLCASSFEETQYFGPGTRLLVL.

The rearrangement joins TRBV19 to TRBJ2-2; the match to TRBD2 covers 7 bases. The CDR3 covers 16 residues. Germline V gives CDR1 LNHDA, CDR2 SQIVND (reference sequence). V was pared by 2 bases and J by 2 bases, with 5 bases of the junction left unmatched. DNA for the CDR3: TGTGCCAGTAGTATACGATCTAGCGGAAACACCGGGGAGCTGTTTTTT. Its protein product is CASSIRSSGNTGELFF.

This clone was seen more than once but under ten times. V gene TRBV19 combines with J gene TRBJ1-1; D perhaps matches TRBD1 (6 bases). Germline V gene data show CDR1 as LNHDA and CDR2 as SQIVND (reference sequence). Trimming took 4 bases from V and 1 from J, leaving 7 bases between them. The CDR3 extends over 13 amino acids. CDR3 residues: CASSKTGNTEAFF. CDR3 bases: TGTGCCAGTAGTAAGACAGGGAACACTGAAGCTTTCTTT.

The CDR3 spells CASSFGQGSTEAFF. CDR3 coding DNA: TGTGCCAGCAGCTTTGGACAGGGGAGCACTGAAGCTTTCTTT. The rearrangement uses TRBV7-6 and TRBJ1-1; 9 bases align to TRBD1. This CDR3 has 14 residues. Trimming at V came to 3 bases and at J to 4 bases, leaving 3 bases not matched to a gene. Germline assignment: CDR1 SGHVS and CDR2 FNYEAQ.

The chain links TRBV11-2 to TRBJ1-4; maybe TRBD1 (6 bases). This CDR3 contains 16 residues. Germline CDR1 and CDR2: SGHAT and FQNNGV. Trimming cost V 5 bases and J 0 bases, with 13 bases left between them. The CDR3 DNA reads TGTGCCAGCAGCCCATCGACAGGTGCAACTAATGAAAAACTGTTTTTT. Translated, it gives CASSPSTGATNEKLFF.

This rearrangement joins TRBV7-2 to TRBJ1-6, with TRBD1 identical over 9 bases. Germline V gene lookup returns CDR1 SGHTA and CDR2 FQGNSA. Germline trimming cut 1 base from V and 12 bases from J; bases unmatched to any gene: 13. The CDR3 covers 17 residues. CDR3 region: CASSLGVSPGQGEPLHF. For the CDR3, the DNA is TGTGCCAGCAGCTTAGGAGTCAGTCCGGGACAGGGAGAACCCCTCCACTTT. The full variable domain, with the rest looked up from reference TRBV7-2 and TRBJ1-6, is GAGVSQSPSNKVTEKGKDVELRCDPISGHTALYWYRQSLGQGLEFLIYFQGNSAPDKSGLPSDRFSAERTGGSVSTLTIQRTQQEDSAVYLCASSLGVSPGQGEPLHFGNGTRLTVT.

Of note for this clone: The same CDR3 arises from other DNA sequences in this sample as well. J is TRBJ2-3 and V is TRBV28; 8 bases are shared with TRBD2. Germline CDR1 MDHEN, CDR2 SYDVKM. The V gene end was trimmed by 5 bases and the J gene end by 1 base; junction bases not matched to a gene: 5. The CDR3 is made up of 15 amino acids. The CDR3 DNA reads TGTGCCAGCAGTACCCTAGCGGGTGGCACAGATACGCAGTATTTT. It yields the protein CASSTLAGGTDTQYF.

This sequence joins TRBV18 and TRBJ1-4; D call uncertain. The CDR3 runs 15 residues. The germline V and J ends were trimmed by 7 bases and 2 bases, with 14 bases remaining between them. Germline V lookup: CDR1 KGHSH, CDR2 LQKENI. The DNA of the CDR3 is TGTGCCAGCTTCTCCGGGGTCAGGACTAATGAAAAACTGTTTTTT. Its translation: CASFSGVRTNEKLFF.

The V call is TRBV6-6, the J call TRBJ2-2, with 8 bases that match TRBD2. V shed 2 bases and J 3 bases; nucleotides not matched to a gene: 2. The CDR3 spans 15 residues. The germline gives CDR1 MNHNY, CDR2 SVGAGI (reference sequence). In nucleotides, the CDR3 is TGTGCCAGCAGTTACCAGCGGGAGCACACCGGGGAGCTGTTTTTT. Translated, it gives CASSYQREHTGELFF.

This clone showed up just a few times. The chain employs TRBV7-2 and TRBJ2-1; possible D gene TRBD2, 5 bases. Germline CDR1 SGHTA, CDR2 FQGNSA. Trimming left V 4 bases short and J 7 bases short, with 17 bases between. The CDR3 spans 15 residues. The CDR3 DNA reads TGTGCCAGCAGCTCAGCGGCAGTCTTAGCAAATGAGCAGTTCTTC. Translating gives CASSSAAVLANEQFF.

V is TRBV28 and J is TRBJ2-2; 9 bases align to TRBD1. V was pared by 3 bases and J by 2 bases, with 10 bases of the junction left unmatched. The CDR3 sequence is 18 residues long. Per germline, CDR1 MDHEN and CDR2 SYDVKM. The CDR3 sequence is CASSFPKGQGVNTGELFF. DNA for the CDR3: TGTGCCAGCAGTTTCCCGAAGGGACAGGGTGTTAACACCGGGGAGCTGTTTTTT. The variable domain in full, with the rest retrieved from reference TRBV28 and TRBJ2-2, is DVKVTQSSRYLVKRTGEKVFLECVQDMDHENMFWYRQDPGLGLRLIYFSYDVKMKEKGDIPEGYSVSREKKERFSLILESASTNQTSMYLCASSFPKGQGVNTGELFFGEGSRLTVL.

J is TRBJ1-1 and V is TRBV27, with D maybe TRBD1 (5 bases). This CDR3 has 16 amino acids. Germline values: CDR1 MNHEY, CDR2 SMNVEV (reference sequence). Trimming cost V 1 base and J 7 bases, with 19 bases left between them. This CDR3 is CASSLYGSGRGVEAFF. The CDR3 DNA sequence: TGTGCCAGCAGTTTATACGGTTCTGGTCGGGGGGTTGAAGCTTTCTTT.

Here the CDR3 reads CASSITTGSNQPQHF. The DNA of the CDR3 is TGTGCCAGCAGCATAACGACAGGGAGCAATCAGCCCCAGCATTTT. The chain combines TRBV7-2 with TRBJ1-5; 7 nucleotides agree with TRBD1. With V trimmed by 5 bases and J by 1 base, 5 bases remained unmatched. CDR1 SGHTA and CDR2 FQGNSA come from the germline V gene. CDR3 length equals 15 residues.